These 21 T cell receptor beta chains came from one sample sequenced in a study of OX40 agonist ivuxolimab in advanced cancers. Data came from immunoSEQ multiplex PCR; TCRdb stores just in-frame clones and leaves some out. The sample carries some 60,000 clones, approximately 90% recorded once. The sample in question was CD4+ or CD8+ T cells sorted from blood, obtained in a trial of the OX40 agonist ivuxolimab. These TCRs come from an adult with an advanced solid tumor such as melanoma, head and neck, liver or kidney cancer.

The chain couples TRBV28 to TRBJ2-7, with D perhaps given as TRBD1 or TRBD2 (6 bases each). Germline CDR1 is MDHEN and CDR2 is SYDVKM. Trimming cost V 2 bases and J 2 bases, with 7 bases left between them. The CDR3 spans 13 residues. In DNA form, the CDR3 reads TGTGCCAGCAGTTTAGGGGGGCCCTACGAGCAGTACTTC. Its translation is CASSLGGPYEQYF.

The rearrangement joins TRBV27 to TRBJ1-5; 8 bases are shared with TRBD1. The germline gives CDR1 MNHEY, CDR2 SMNVEV (reference sequence). Unmatched junction bases numbered 2, after V lost 3 bases and J lost 7 bases. The CDR3 consists of 13 residues. In DNA form, the CDR3 reads TGTGCCAGCAGTTTCGGACAGGGCCAGCCCCAGCATTTT. This encodes CASSFGQGQPQHF.

This chain joins TRBV27 and TRBJ1-5, with 7 nucleotides matching TRBD1. Germline V gives CDR1 MNHEY, CDR2 SMNVEV (reference sequence). The CDR3 has 15 amino acids. Unmatched junction bases numbered 4, after V lost 5 bases and J lost 0 bases. CDR3 DNA: TGTGCCAGCAGTCCCGGGACAGATAGCAATCAGCCCCAGCATTTT. Its protein product is CASSPGTDSNQPQHF.

V is TRBV6-1 and J is TRBJ2-7; D might be TRBD1 (6 bases). The V and J ends lost 7 bases and 3 bases respectively, with 16 bases between them. The CDR3 totals 14 residues. The germline gives CDR1 MNHNS, CDR2 SASEGT. CDR3 DNA sequence: TGTGCCAGCACCCCGACCAGGGGCATCTACGAGCAGTACTTC. Amino acid sequence: CASTPTRGIYEQYF.

The chain carries TRBV27 and TRBJ1-2; a weak D match, TRBD1 (5 bases). The CDR3 runs 13 residues. Looked up from germline, CDR1 is MNHEY and CDR2 is SMNVEV (reference sequence). V lost 2 bases and J 5 bases, leaving 9 bases between the germline ends. The CDR3 sequence is CASSLRWGYGYTF. CDR3 coding DNA: TGTGCCAGCAGTTTAAGGTGGGGGTATGGCTACACCTTC.

The chain combines TRBV13 with TRBJ1-1; possible D gene TRBD1, 5 bases. From germline, CDR1 is PRHDT and CDR2 FYEKMQ (reference sequence). CDR3 length: 17 amino acids. The V and J ends lost 5 bases and 1 base respectively, with 20 bases between them. This CDR3 reads CASSNTQGGVRNTEAFF. In DNA form, the CDR3 reads TGTGCCAGCAGCAACACTCAGGGCGGGGTAAGGAACACTGAAGCTTTCTTT.

The chain couples TRBV2 to TRBJ2-6; 10 bases align to TRBD1. Germline trimming cut 4 bases from V and 1 base from J; bases unmatched to any gene: 7. Germline V gene data show CDR1 as SNHLY and CDR2 as FYNNEI. The CDR3 extends over 18 amino acids. The CDR3: CASSAGQGEASGANVLTF. Written as DNA, the CDR3 is TGTGCCAGCAGTGCCGGACAGGGGGAAGCTTCTGGGGCCAACGTCCTGACTTTC.

This rearrangement joins TRBV4-1 to TRBJ2-7; 8 bases line up with TRBD1. CDR3 length equals 14 residues. Trimming at V came to 5 bases and at J to 6 bases, leaving 9 bases not matched to a gene. Germline CDR1 and CDR2: MGHRA and YSYEKL. Here the CDR3 reads CASSYGQGYSEQYF. The CDR3 DNA reads TGCGCCAGCAGCTATGGACAGGGATATAGCGAGCAGTACTTC.

This chain links TRBV6-5 with TRBJ2-1; possible D gene TRBD2, 5 bases. Trimming removed 0 bases at V and 4 bases at J, with 7 bases between. Germline assignment: CDR1 MNHEY and CDR2 SVGAGI. The CDR3 runs to 14 residues. CDR3 DNA sequence: TGTGCCAGCAGTTACTCCGGGGATTACAATGAGCAGTTCTTC. Translated: CASSYSGDYNEQFF.

The chain combines TRBV2 with TRBJ2-2; perhaps TRBD1 as D (5 bases). This CDR3 has 15 residues. V lost 3 bases and J lost 7, with 15 bases in between. Looked up from germline, CDR1 is SNHLY and CDR2 is FYNNEI. This CDR3 is CASSEAGMGGGELFF. CDR3 DNA sequence: TGTGCCAGCAGTGAGGCAGGGATGGGTGGCGGGGAGCTGTTTTTT.

This sequence joins TRBV14 and TRBJ2-6; D unresolved. Germline assignment: CDR1 SGHDN and CDR2 FVKESK. This CDR3 has 16 residues. Trimming pared 2 bases from V and 1 base from J, leaving 9 bases between. DNA of the CDR3: TGTGCCAGCAGCCAATTTCAGTCATCTGGGGCCAACGTCCTGACTTTC. This gives the protein CASSQFQSSGANVLTF. The full variable domain, its missing parts supplied by reference TRBV14 and TRBJ2-6, is EAGVTQFPSHSVIEKGQTVTLRCDPISGHDNLYWYRRVMGKEIKFLLHFVKESKQDESGMPNNRFLAERTGGTYSTLKVQPAELEDSGVYFCASSQFQSSGANVLTFGAGSRLTVL.

The table lists this clone with a count of one. The gene calls are TRBV7-9 and TRBJ1-4; D unclear. Trimming left V 5 bases short and J 6 bases short, with 16 bases between. Germline CDR1 SEHNR, CDR2 FQNEAQ (reference sequence). The CDR3 has 15 amino acids. CDR3 loop: CASSRRVFLDEKLFF. The CDR3 DNA follows: TGTGCCAGCAGCCGACGGGTCTTCTTAGATGAAAAACTGTTTTTT. Variable domain in full (rest from reference TRBV7-9 and TRBJ1-4): DTGVSQNPRHKITKRGQNVTFRCDPISEHNRLYWYRQTLGQGPEFLTYFQNEAQLEKSRLLSDRFSAERPKGSFSTLEIQRTEQGDSAMYLCASSRRVFLDEKLFFGSGTQLSVL.

The chain is built from TRBV5-8 and TRBJ1-2, with D uncertain. The germline V gene has CDR1 SGHTS and CDR2 YDEGEE. This CDR3 is 13 amino acids long. The V end was cut by 2 bases, the J end by 1 base, with 6 bases between. In DNA form, the CDR3 reads TGTGCCAGCAGCTTTGTGGGTAACTATGGCTACACCTTC. Protein product: CASSFVGNYGYTF.

The J gene is TRBJ1-2, the V gene TRBV30; perhaps TRBD1 as D (5 bases). Germline lookup yields CDR1 GTSNPN and CDR2 SVGIG (reference sequence). Trimming took off 4 bases at V and 7 bases at J, with 16 bases between the two ends. There are 13 residues in the CDR3. The CDR3 sequence is CAWIKGPLRGYTF. The CDR3, as DNA: TGTGCCTGGATAAAGGGGCCCCTGCGTGGCTACACCTTC.

This chain joins TRBV5-8 and TRBJ2-5; D remains unclear. The CDR3 loop spans 11 amino acids. V was trimmed by 3 bases and J by 3 bases, leaving 3 bases between them. CDR1 is SGHTS and CDR2 is YDEGEE in the germline V gene. Written as DNA, the CDR3 is TGTGCCAGCAGCTATGAAGAGACCCAGTACTTC. Its translation: CASSYEETQYF. The entire variable domain, with the rest obtained from reference TRBV5-8 and TRBJ2-5, is as follows: EAGVTQSPTHLIKTRGQQATLRCSPISGHTSVYWYQQALGLGLQFLLWYDEGEERNRGNFPPRFSGRQFPNYSSELNVNALELEDSALYLCASSYEETQYFGPGTRLLVL.

The chain joins TRBV19 to TRBJ2-3; TRBD2 matches 14 bases. Germline assignment: CDR1 LNHDA and CDR2 SQIVND (reference sequence). The CDR3 is 17 amino acids. Losses at the gene ends were 4 bases for V and 5 bases for J; bases not matched to a gene: 8. CDR3 in DNA: TGTGCCAGTAGTACGGAGACTAGCGGGGGGGCCGAAGATACGCAGTATTTT. The encoded protein is CASSTETSGGAEDTQYF.

The chain is built from TRBV9 and TRBJ1-6; D remains ambiguous. The germline V gene has CDR1 SGDLS and CDR2 YYNGEE. The V end was cut by 3 bases, the J end by 2 bases, with 3 bases between. The CDR3 has 13 amino acids. The CDR3 DNA reads as TGTGCCAGCAGCGGGGCCTATAATTCACCCCTCCACTTT. This encodes CASSGAYNSPLHF.

The chain couples TRBV5-1 to TRBJ1-2; D uncertain. The CDR3 has 15 residues. Germline CDR1 is SGHRS and CDR2 is YFSETQ. Between the trimmed V and J ends, which lost 0 bases and 4 bases, there was a span of 13 bases. The CDR3 DNA follows: TGCGCCAGCAGCTTGGATTGGGGAGGGATCTATGGCTACACCTTC. It yields the protein CASSLDWGGIYGYTF.

The rearrangement joins TRBV27 to TRBJ2-7; no definite D call. V was pared by 0 bases and J by 3 bases, with 9 bases between. Germline-derived CDR1 and CDR2 are MNHEY and SMNVEV (reference sequence). CDR3 size: 14 residues. CDR3 sequence (DNA): TGTGCCAGCAGTTTATCTGTCGGTTACTACGAGCAGTACTTC. Translation: CASSLSVGYYEQYF.

This sequence joins TRBV13 and TRBJ2-7, with 11 nucleotides matching TRBD2. The germline V gene encodes CDR1 PRHDT and CDR2 FYEKMQ (reference sequence). The V gene end was trimmed by 2 bases and the J gene end by 6 bases; junction bases not matched to a gene: 9. This CDR3 has 16 residues. In nucleotides, the CDR3 is TGTGCCAGCAGCTTATCCCCAGGACTAGCGGGCGGCGAGCAGTACTTC. Amino acids: CASSLSPGLAGGEQYF.

This clone was observed a few times. The chain uses TRBV25-1 and TRBJ1-1; unclear D gene. With 7 bases removed from V and 4 bases from J, the gap between germline ends came to 7 bases. The CDR3 has 11 amino acids. The germline V gene encodes CDR1 MGHDK and CDR2 SYGVNS. CDR3 coding DNA: TGTGCCAGCATGGAGGGCACTGAAGCTTTCTTT. This gives the protein CASMEGTEAFF.